These 3 T cell receptor beta chains were sequenced from one sample in a study of CD8 T cells in Susac syndrome. RNA, at about 0.45 to 1 ug, was reverse transcribed with random hexamers. TCRdb re-derived calls from the immunoSEQ multiplex PCR reads in MiXCR, one entry per CDR3 protein. The sample lists roughly 150,000 distinct CDR3 sequences; about 90% were seen once. The specimen sequenced was CD4+ T cells from PBMCs. These receptors came from a human donor in good health.

CDR3 nucleotide sequence: TGTGCCACCCAGGGTAGGGAAGCTTTCTTT. Translation: CATQGREAFF. The V and J genes are TRBV10-3 and TRBJ1-1; D might be TRBD1 (5 bases). CDR1 is ENHRY, CDR2 SYGVKD, per germline. Trimming cost V 10 bases and J 8 bases, with 11 bases left between them. The CDR3 is 10 amino acids.

The chain carries TRBV20-1 and TRBJ2-3, with D perhaps matching TRBD1 or TRBD2 (6 bases each). V lost 6 bases to trimming and J lost 4 bases, with 17 bases between them. The CDR3 sequence is 14 residues long. CDR1 is DFQATT, CDR2 SNEGSKA, per germline (reference sequence). In nucleotides, the CDR3 is TGCAGTGCCCACCAACCGGGGGCCTCAGATACGCAGTATTTT. This translates into CSAHQPGASDTQYF.

This clonotype was counted once. J is TRBJ1-3 and V is TRBV29-1; perhaps TRBD1 as D (5 bases). Per germline, CDR1 SQVTM and CDR2 ANQGSEA. Trimming left V 7 bases short and J 10 bases short, with 14 bases between. CDR3 length: 11 residues. The CDR3 coding sequence is TGCAGCGCCAGGGACCCTAGGACCATATATTTT. Its translation is CSARDPRTIYF.